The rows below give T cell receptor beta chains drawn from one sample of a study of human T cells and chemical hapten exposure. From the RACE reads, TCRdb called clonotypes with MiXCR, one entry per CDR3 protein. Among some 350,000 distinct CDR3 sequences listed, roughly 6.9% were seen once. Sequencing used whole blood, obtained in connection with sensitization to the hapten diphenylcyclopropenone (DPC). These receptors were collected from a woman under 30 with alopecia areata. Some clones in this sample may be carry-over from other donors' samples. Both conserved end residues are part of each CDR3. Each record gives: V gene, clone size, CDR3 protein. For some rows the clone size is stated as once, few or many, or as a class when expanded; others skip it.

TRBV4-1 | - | CASSQDRGAYNEQFF
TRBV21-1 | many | CASSNGPGKNEQYF
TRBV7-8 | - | CASSPGFSSTDTQYF
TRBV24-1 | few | CATSEANYGYTF
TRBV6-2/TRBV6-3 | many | CASHRDSPLYGYTF
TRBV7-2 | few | CASSLAGTSGGYNEQFF
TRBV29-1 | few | CSVARDSHTDTQYF
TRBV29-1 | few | CSVEDSGNTIYF
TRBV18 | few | CASSPGTGGGYEQYF
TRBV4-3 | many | CASSQEGTGHYGYTF
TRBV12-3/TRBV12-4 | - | CASSFSPGTGSHEQFF
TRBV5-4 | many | CASSQRDRGLQETQYF
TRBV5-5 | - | CASSLLSGGERDTQYF
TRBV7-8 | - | CASSQLAGQGTDTQYF
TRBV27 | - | CASEGSTEAFF
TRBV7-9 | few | CASSLGQGFSGNTIYF
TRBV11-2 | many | CASSLEWQGSSPLHF
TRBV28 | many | CASSYGLAGDTGELFF
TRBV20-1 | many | CSASGQANTEAFF
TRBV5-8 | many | CASSLGASNQPQHF
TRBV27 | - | CASSMDRGATEAFF
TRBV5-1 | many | CASSLGPGGEVRETQYF
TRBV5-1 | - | CASSLGPRTASTDTQYF
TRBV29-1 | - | CSGAWTQYEQYF
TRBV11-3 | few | CASSLGQTSGNTIYF
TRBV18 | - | CASSPEPGGARGYTF
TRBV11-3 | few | CASSSRTSPETQYF
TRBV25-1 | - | CASSYGTVNGYTF
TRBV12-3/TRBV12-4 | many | CASSLVTGAYNEQFF
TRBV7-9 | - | CASSRSDAYEKLFF
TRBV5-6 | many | CASSSGRPYATKNIQYF
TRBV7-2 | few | CASSKGTSGVSSYEQYF
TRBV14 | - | CASSQDYRTLSTIYF
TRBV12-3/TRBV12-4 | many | CASSPSDRAGKYF
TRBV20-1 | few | CSAGKGGGGANVLTF
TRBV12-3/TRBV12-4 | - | CASSLSGSGVGTYF
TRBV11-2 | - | CASSPPRGSITEAFF
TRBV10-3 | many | CAIRRGDEQFF
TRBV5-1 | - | CASSRTSGGAPYNEQFF
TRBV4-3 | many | CASSQDDRGSTGELFF
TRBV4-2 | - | CASSQATGGSLPYEQYF
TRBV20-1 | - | CSVPGYSNQPQHF
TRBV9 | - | CASSAQLPGPEKLFF
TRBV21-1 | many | CASSPGCLQPYF
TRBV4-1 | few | CASSPTPEHEAFF
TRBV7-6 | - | CASSPGTGGDYYGYTF
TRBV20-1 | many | CSARGGMNTEAFF
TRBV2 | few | CASSRLTTDRSNQPQHF
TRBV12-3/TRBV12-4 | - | CASSLANGYGYTF
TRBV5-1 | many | CASSFQETQYF
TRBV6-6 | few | CASSVTGEGGTDTQYF
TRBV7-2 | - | CASSLDGVGDQPQHF
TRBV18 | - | CASSVGKGMWATANYGYTF
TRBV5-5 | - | CASTLQGQETQYF